This T cell receptor beta chain was obtained from a study of post-analysis software for immune sequencing data. The TCR beta cDNA libraries carried unique molecular identifiers. Out of 1 to 10 million T cells, roughly 0.5 million cDNA molecules were generated. TCRdb re-called the PCR reads through MiXCR, storing one row per CDR3 protein. Of about 400,000 distinct CDR3 sequences detected, roughly 36% appear once; the ten largest clones hold 13%. CDR1 and CDR2 from the germline V gene are SQVTM and ANQGSEA. Trimming pared 4 bases from V and 1 base from J, leaving 13 bases between. This CDR3 spans 14 amino acids. Study observations and caveats: Higher frequency in patients than in controls was seen for five TRBV segments, with TRBV5-6, TRBV5-1 and TRBV20-1 among them.

Worth noting for this clonotype: Its antigen is not known.

The receptor was isolated from a girl between 5 and 17 years old with multiple sclerosis. Sequencing was performed on blood. The chain is built from TRBV29-1 and TRBJ1-1; TRBD1 might be the D (6 bases). The DNA for the CDR3 is TGCAGCGTTGTAGGGACAAGGGGGAACACTGAAGCTTTCTTT. Encoded protein: CSVVGTRGNTEAFF.